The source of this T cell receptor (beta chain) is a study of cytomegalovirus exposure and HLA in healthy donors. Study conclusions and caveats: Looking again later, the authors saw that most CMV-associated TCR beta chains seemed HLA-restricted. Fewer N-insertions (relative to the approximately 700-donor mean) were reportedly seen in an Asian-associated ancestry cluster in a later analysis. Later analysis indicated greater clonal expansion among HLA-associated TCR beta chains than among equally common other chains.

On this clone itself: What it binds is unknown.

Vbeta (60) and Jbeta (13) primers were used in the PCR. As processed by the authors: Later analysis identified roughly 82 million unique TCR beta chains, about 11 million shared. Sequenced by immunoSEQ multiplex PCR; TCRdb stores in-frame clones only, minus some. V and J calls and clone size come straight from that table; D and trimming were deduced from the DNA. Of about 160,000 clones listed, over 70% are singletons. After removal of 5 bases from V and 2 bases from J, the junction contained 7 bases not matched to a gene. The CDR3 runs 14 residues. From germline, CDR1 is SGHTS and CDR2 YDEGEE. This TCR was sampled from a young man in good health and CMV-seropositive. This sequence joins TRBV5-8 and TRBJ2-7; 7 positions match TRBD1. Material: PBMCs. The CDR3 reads CASSYTGTAYEQYF. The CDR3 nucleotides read TGTGCCAGCAGTTATACCGGGACAGCCTACGAGCAGTACTTC.